This TCR beta chain was identified during a study of T cells in Graves' hyperthyroidism and ophthalmopathy. As for the study in general: Blood was drawn when the patient was first diagnosed and still untreated. General study results and limits: Blood held most thyroid clonotypes expanded above 0.001 frequency. The model foresaw ophthalmopathy a median approximately 6.3 months prior to onset.

It was uncontrolled infection, other autoimmune disease, pregnancy or lactation that excluded patients. There were TCR beta CDR3 regions amplified from RNA transcripts. First-round RT-PCR targeting the TCR CDR3 was performed with the HTBI primer set. TCRdb passed the multiplex PCR reads through MiXCR, listing each CDR3 protein once. The sample lists fewer than 600,000 distinct CDR3 sequences, approximately 15% seen once, with around a sixth in the top ten. Concerning this clonotype: No antigen is known for it.

V gave up 5 bases and J gave up 2 bases; unmatched junction bases: 9. Germline assignment: CDR1 SEHNR and CDR2 FQNEAQ (reference sequence). The CDR3 totals 15 residues. The V call is TRBV7-9, the J call TRBJ2-7; 7 positions agree with TRBD2. The sequencing sample was made of blood. The sequence derives from a woman younger than 30 with Graves' hyperthyroidism. The CDR3 DNA sequence: TGTGCCAGCAGCCATCCCCGGGAGGTTCCCTACGAGCAGTACTTC. Protein: CASSHPREVPYEQYF.